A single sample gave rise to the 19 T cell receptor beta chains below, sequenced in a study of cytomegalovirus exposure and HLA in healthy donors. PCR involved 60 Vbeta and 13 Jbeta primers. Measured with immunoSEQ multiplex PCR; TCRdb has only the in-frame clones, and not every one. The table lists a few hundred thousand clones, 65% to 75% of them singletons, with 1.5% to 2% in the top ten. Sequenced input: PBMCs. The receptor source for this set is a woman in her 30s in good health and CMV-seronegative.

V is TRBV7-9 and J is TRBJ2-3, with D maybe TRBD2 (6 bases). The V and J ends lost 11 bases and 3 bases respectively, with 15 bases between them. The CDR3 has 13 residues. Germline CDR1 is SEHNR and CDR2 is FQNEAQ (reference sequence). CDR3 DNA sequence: TGTGCCGAATCTATTGGAGGGACAGATACGCAGTATTTT. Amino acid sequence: CAESIGGTDTQYF.

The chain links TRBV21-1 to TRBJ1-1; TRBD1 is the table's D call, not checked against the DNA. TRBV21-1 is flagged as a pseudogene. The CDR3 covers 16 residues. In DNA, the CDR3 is TGTGCCAGCACCCAGGGCCAGGCACGGGTTGGGACTGAAGCTTTCTTT. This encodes CASTQGQARVGTEAFF.

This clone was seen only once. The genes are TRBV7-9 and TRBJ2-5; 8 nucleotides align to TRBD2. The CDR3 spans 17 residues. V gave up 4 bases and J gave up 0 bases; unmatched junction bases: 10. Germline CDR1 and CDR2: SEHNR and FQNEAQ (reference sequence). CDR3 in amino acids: CASSYGGGPGYQETQYF. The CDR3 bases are TGTGCCAGCAGCTACGGGGGGGGGCCAGGGTACCAAGAGACCCAGTACTTC.

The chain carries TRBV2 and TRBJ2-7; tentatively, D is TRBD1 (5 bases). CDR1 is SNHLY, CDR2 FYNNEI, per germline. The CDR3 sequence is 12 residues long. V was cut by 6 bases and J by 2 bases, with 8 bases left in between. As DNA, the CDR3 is TGTGCCAGCAGCCCAGGGACCTACGAGCAGTACTTC. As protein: CASSPGTYEQYF.

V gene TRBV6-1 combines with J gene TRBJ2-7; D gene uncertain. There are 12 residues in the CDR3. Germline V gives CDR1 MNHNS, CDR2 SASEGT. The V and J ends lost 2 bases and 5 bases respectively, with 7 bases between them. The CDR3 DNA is TGTGCCAGCAGTGAACCCCTAGACGAGCAGTACTTC. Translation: CASSEPLDEQYF.

This CDR3 is CASSVGVSGELFF. In nucleotides, the CDR3 is TGTGCCAGCAGCGTAGGAGTGTCCGGGGAGCTGTTTTTT. V and J are TRBV9 and TRBJ2-2; D gene uncertain. Per germline, CDR1 SGDLS and CDR2 YYNGEE. V lost 0 bases and J 6 bases, leaving 6 bases between the germline ends. CDR3 length equals 13 residues.

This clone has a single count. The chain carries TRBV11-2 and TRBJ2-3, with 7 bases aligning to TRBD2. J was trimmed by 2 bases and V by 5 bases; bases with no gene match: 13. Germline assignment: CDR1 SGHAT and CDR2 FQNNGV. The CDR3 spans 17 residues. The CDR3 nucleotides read TGTGCCAGCAGCCGTCGCGGCGGGGGAGGGAACACAGATACGCAGTATTTT. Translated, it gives CASSRRGGGGNTDTQYF.

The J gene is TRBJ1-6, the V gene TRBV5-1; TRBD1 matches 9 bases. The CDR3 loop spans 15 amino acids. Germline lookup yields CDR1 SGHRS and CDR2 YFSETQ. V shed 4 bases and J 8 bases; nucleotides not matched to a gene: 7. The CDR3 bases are TGCGCCAGCAGCCCCAGGACAGGGGCGGATTCACCCCTCCACTTT. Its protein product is CASSPRTGADSPLHF.

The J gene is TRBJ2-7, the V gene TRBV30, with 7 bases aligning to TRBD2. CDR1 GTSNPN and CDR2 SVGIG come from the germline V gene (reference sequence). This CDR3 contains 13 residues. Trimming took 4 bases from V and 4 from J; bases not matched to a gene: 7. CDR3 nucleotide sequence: TGTGCCTGGAACGGCGGGAGTGTTTACGAGCAGTACTTC. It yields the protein CAWNGGSVYEQYF.

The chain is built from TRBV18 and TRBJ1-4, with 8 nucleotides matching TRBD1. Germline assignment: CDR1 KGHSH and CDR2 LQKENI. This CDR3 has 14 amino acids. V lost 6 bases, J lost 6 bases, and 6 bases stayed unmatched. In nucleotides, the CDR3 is TGTGCCAGCTCCCGGCAGGGGGCGCATGAAAAACTGTTTTTT. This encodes CASSRQGAHEKLFF.

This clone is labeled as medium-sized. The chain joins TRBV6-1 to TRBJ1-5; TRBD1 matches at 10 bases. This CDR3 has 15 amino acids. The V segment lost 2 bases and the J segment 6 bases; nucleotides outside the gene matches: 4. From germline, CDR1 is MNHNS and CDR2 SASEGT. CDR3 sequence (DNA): TGTGCCAGCAGTGAATGGACAGGGGGTGTTCAGCCCCAGCATTTT. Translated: CASSEWTGGVQPQHF.

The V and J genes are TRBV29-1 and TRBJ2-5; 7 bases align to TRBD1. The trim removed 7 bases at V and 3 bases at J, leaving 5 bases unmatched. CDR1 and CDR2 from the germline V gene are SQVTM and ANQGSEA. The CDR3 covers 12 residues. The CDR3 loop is CSATGQEETQYF. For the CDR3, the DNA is TGCAGCGCAACAGGACAGGAAGAGACCCAGTACTTC.

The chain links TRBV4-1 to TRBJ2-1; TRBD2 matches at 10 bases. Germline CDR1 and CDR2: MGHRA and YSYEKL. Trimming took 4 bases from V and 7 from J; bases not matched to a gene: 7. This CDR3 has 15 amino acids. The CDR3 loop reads CASSPSGGASNEQFF. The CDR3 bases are TGCGCCAGCAGCCCGAGCGGGGGGGCCAGTAATGAGCAGTTCTTC.

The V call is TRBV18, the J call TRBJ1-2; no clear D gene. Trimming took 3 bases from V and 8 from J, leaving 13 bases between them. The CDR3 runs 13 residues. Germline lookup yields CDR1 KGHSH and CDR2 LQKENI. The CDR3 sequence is CASSPVAVEGYTF. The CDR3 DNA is TGTGCCAGCTCACCCGTAGCGGTTGAGGGCTACACCTTC.

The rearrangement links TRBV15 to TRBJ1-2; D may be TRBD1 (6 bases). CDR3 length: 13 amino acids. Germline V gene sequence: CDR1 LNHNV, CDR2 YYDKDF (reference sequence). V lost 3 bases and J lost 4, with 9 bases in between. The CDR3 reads CATSRDSSYGYTF. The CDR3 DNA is TGTGCCACCAGCAGGGACAGTTCCTATGGCTACACCTTC.

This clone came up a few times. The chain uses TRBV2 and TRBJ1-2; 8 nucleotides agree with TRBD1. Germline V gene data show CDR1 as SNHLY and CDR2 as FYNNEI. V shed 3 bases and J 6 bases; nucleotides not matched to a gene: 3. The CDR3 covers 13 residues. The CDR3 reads CASSDLQGDGYTF. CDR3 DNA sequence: TGTGCCAGCAGTGACTTACAGGGGGATGGCTACACCTTC.

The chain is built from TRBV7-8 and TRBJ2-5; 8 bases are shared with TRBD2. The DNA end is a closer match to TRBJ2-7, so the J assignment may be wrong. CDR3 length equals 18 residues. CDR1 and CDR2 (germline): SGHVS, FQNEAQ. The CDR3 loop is CASSLEVSGNPPYYEQYF. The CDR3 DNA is TGTGCCAGCAGCTTAGAGGTTAGCGGGAACCCCCCTTACTACGAGCAGTACTTC.

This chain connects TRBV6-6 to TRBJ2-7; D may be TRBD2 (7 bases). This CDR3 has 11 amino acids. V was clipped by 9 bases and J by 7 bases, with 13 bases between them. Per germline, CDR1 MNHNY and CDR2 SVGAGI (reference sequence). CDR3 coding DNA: TGTGCCAGTACGGGGGGCATTGAGCAGTACTTC. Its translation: CASTGGIEQYF.

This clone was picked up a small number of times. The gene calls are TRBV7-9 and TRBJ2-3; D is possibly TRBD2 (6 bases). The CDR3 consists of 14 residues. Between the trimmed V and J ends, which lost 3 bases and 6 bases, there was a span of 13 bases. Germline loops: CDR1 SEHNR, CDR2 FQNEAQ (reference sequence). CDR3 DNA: TGTGCCAGCAGCTTCCTGGAGGGGAAGGATACGCAGTATTTT. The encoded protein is CASSFLEGKDTQYF.